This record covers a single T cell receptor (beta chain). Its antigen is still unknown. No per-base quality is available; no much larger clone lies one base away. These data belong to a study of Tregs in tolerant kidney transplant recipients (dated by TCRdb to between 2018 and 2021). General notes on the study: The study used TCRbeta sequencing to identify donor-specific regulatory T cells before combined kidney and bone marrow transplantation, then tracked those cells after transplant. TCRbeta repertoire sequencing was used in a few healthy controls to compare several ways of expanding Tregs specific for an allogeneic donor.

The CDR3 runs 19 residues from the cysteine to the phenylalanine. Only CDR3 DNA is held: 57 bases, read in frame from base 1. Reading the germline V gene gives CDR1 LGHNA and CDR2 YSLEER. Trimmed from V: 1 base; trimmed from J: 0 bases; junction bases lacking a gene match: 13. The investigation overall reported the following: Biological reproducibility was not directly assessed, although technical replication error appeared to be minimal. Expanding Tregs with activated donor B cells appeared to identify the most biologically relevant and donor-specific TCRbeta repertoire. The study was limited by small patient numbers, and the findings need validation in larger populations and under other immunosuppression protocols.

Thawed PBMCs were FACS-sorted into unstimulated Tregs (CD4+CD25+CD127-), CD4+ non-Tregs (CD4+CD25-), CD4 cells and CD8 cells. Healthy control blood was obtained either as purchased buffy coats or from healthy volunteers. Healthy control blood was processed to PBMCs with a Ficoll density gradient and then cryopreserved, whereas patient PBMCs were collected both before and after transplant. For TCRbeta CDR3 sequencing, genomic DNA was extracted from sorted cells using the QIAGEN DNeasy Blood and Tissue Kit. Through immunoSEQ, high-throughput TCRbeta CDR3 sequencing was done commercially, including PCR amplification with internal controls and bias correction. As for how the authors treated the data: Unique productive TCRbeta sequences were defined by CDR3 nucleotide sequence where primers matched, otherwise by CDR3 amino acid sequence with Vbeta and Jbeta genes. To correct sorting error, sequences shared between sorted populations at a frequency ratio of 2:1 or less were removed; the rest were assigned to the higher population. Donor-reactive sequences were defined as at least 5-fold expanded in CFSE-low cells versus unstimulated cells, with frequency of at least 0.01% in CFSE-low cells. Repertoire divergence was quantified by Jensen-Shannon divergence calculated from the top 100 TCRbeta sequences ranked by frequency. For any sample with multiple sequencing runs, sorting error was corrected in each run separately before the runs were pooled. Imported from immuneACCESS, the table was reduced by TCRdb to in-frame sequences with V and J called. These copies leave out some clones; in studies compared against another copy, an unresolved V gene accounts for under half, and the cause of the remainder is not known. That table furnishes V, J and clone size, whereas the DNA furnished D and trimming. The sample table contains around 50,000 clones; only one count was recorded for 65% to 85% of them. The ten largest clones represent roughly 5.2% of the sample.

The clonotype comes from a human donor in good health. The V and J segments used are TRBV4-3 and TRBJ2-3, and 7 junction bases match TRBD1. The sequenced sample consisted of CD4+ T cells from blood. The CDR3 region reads CASSQVGTANGFSTDTQYF. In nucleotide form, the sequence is TGCGCCAGCAGCCAAGTTGGGACAGCTAATGGCTTTAGCACAGATACGCAGTATTTT.